This TCR beta chain was sequenced during a study of long-term antiretroviral therapy in people with HIV. The study, taken as a whole, reports: Diversity went up after ART and still fell short of transplant donor controls. Blood specimens, gathered between the mid-2000s and the late 2010s, were possibly obtained under older ART regimens.

Germline CDR1 SGHTA, CDR2 FQGTGA. The CDR3 runs 17 residues. J gave up 5 bases and V 2 bases, and 11 bases lay outside the gene matches. This was the immunoSEQ v3.0 assay at survey level. The assay was immunoSEQ multiplex PCR, and TCRdb's table has in-frame clones only and misses some. In the table there are 21,000 or so clones, 82% of which are singletons. Comment on this clone: Its antigen remains unidentified.

The chain recombines TRBV7-3 with TRBJ2-7; 11 bases line up with TRBD1. This TCR derives from a man aged 50 to 59 with HIV. This material consisted of unsorted PBMCs, taken at the start of antiretroviral therapy. In nucleotides, the CDR3 is TGTGCCAGCAGCTTATTCCCAGGGACAGGGGGAAAAGACGAGCAGTACTTC. Its protein product is CASSLFPGTGGKDEQYF. The full variable domain, rest sourced from reference TRBV7-3 and TRBJ2-7, is GAGVSQTPSNKVTEKGKYVELRCDPISGHTALYWYRQSLGQGPEFLIYFQGTGAADDSGLPNDRFFAVRPEGSVSTLKIQRTERGDSAVYLCASSLFPGTGGKDEQYFGPGTRLTVT.